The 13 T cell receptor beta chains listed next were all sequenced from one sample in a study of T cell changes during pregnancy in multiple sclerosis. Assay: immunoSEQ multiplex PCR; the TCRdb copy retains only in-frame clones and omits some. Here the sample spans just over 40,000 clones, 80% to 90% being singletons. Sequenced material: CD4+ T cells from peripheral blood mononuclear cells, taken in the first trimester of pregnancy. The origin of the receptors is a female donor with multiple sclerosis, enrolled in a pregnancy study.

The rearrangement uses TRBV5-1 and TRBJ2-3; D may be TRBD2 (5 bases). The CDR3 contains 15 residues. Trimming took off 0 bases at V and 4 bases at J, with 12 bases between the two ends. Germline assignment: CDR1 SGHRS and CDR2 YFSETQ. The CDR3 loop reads CASSLGERGPDTQYF. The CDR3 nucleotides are TGCGCCAGCAGCTTGGGGGAGCGAGGGCCAGATACGCAGTATTTT.

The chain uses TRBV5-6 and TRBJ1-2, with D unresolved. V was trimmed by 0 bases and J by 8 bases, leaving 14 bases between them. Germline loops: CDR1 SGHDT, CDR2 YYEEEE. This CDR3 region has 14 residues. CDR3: CASSLANGGRGYTF. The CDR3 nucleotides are TGTGCCAGCAGCTTGGCCAATGGAGGGAGGGGCTACACCTTC.

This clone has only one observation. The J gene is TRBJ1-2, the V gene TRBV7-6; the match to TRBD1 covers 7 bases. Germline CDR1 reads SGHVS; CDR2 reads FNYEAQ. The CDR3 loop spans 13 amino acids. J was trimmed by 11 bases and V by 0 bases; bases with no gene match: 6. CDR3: CASSLAADRNYTF. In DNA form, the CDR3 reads TGTGCCAGCAGCTTAGCCGCGGACAGGAATTACACCTTC.

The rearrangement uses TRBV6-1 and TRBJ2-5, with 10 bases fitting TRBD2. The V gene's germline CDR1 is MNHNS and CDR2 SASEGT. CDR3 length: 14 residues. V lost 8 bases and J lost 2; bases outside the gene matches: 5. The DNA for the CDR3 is TGTGCCAGCGGCCCGACTAGCGGGCAAGAGACCCAGTACTTC. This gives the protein CASGPTSGQETQYF.

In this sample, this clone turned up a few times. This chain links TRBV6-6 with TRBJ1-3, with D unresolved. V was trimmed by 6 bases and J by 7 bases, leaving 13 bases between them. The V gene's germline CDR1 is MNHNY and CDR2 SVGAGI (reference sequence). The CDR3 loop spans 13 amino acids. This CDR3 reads CASRGGEGNTIYF. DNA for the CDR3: TGTGCCAGCAGGGGCGGGGAAGGGAACACCATATATTTT.

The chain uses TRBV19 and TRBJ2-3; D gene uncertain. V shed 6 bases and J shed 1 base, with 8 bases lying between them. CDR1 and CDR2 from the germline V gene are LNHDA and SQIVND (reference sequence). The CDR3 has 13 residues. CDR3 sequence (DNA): TGTGCCAGTAGGACACTCCGCACAGATACGCAGTATTTT. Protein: CASRTLRTDTQYF. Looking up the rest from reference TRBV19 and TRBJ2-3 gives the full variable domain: DGGITQSPKYLFRKEGQNVTLSCEQNLNHDAMYWYRQDPGQGLRLIYYSQIVNDFQKGDIAEGYSVSREKKESFPLTVTSAQKNPTAFYLCASRTLRTDTQYFGPGTRLTVL.

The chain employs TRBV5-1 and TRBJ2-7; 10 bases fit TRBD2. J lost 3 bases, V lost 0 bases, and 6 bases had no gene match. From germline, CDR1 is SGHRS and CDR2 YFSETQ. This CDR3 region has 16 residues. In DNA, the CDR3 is TGCGCCAGCAGCTTGGCCGGAGTAGCGGGGGGCTACGAGCAGTACTTC. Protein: CASSLAGVAGGYEQYF.

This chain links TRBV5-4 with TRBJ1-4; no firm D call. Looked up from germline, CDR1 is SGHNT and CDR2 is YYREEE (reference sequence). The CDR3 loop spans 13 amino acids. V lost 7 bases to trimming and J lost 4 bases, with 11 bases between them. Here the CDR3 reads CASGLAYNEKLFF. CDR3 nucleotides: TGTGCCAGCGGTTTAGCCTATAATGAAAAACTGTTTTTT.

CDR3 sequence: CASSFSIAGGHRTETQYF. In DNA, the CDR3 is TGTGCCAGCAGCTTTTCGATAGCGGGAGGCCACCGGACAGAGACCCAGTACTTC. The rearrangement links TRBV5-5 to TRBJ2-5; TRBD2 aligns across 10 bases. CDR3 size: 18 residues. The V segment lost 2 bases and the J segment 4 bases; nucleotides outside the gene matches: 14. The germline gives CDR1 SGHKS, CDR2 YYEKEE (reference sequence).

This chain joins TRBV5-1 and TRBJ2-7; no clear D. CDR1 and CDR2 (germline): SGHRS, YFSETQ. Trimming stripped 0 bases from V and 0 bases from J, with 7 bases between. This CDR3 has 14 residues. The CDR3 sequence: CASSLDPSSYEQYF. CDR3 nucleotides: TGCGCCAGCAGCTTGGACCCCAGCTCCTACGAGCAGTACTTC.

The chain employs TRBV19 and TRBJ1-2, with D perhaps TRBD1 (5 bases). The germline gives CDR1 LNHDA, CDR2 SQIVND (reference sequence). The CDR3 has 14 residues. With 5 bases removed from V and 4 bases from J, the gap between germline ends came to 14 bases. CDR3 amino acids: CASSRGDRIYGYTF. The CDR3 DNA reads TGTGCCAGTAGTCGTGGCGACAGAATCTATGGCTACACCTTC.

The DNA for the CDR3 is TGTGCCTCCAACCAGGGGTCGTACAATGAGCAGTTCTTC. Its translation is CASNQGSYNEQFF. The chain carries TRBV10-3 and TRBJ2-1; D is perhaps TRBD1 (6 bases). The germline V and J ends were trimmed by 11 bases and 4 bases, with 15 bases remaining between them. The CDR3 has 13 residues. CDR1 and CDR2 from the germline V gene are ENHRY and SYGVKD.

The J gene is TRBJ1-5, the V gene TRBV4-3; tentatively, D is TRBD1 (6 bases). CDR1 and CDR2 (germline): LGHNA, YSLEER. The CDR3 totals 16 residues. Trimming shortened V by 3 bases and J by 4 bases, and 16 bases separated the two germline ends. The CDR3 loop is CASSQSRGGWNQPQHF. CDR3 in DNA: TGCGCCAGCAGCCAGTCGAGAGGGGGTTGGAATCAGCCCCAGCATTTT.